The T cell receptor beta chain under discussion was sequenced for a study of shared clonotypes between healthy human individuals. Study in general: With ages of 18 to 49, the donors were two women and three men.

Profiling relied on immunoSEQ multiplex PCR, and the TCRdb table lists in-frame clones only, not all of them. The sample includes about 490,000 clones, over 60% of them seen just once. Trimming removed 0 bases from V and 0 bases from J; junction bases left unmatched: 5. CDR3 length: 16 amino acids. The V gene's germline CDR1 is SGHAT and CDR2 FQNNGV. The gene calls are TRBV11-2 and TRBJ2-7; 7 bases are shared with TRBD2. The origin of this receptor is a woman aged 40 to 49 in good health. Some clones in this sample may be carry-over from other donors' samples. Source material: PBMCs. The CDR3, as DNA: TGTGCCAGCAGCTTAGATGGCCTAGCGGCCTCCTACGAGCAGTACTTC. Encoded protein: CASSLDGLAASYEQYF.